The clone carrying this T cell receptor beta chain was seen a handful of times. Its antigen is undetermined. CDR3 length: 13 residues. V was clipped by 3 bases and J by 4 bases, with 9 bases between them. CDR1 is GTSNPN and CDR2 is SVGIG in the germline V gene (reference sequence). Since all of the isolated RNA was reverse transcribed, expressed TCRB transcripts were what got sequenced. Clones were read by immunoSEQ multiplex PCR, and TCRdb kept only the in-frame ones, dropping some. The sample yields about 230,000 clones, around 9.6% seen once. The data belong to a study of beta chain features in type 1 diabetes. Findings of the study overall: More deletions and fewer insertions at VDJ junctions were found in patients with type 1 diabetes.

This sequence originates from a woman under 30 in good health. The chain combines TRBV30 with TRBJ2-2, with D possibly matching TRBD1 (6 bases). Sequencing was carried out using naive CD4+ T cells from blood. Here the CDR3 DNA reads TGTGCCTGGAGGATAGGGGGCACCGGGGAGCTGTTTTTT. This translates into CAWRIGGTGELFF.